This T cell receptor beta chain was identified in a study of a mutant IDH1 vaccine in newly diagnosed glioma. For the study at large: The vaccination schedule gave patients eight doses in weeks 1, 3, 5, 7, 11, 15, 19 and 23.

The time point is: week 5, during vaccination. Doses comprised 300 ug of mutant IDH1 20-mer peptide each, plus topical imiquimod. Donors had new WHO grade 3 or 4 IDH1-mutant, ATRX-lost astrocytomas. On this clone: The antigen remains undetermined.

The assay was immunoSEQ multiplex PCR, and TCRdb's table has in-frame clones only and misses some. The sample holds about 58,000 clones, around 80% seen once. Trimming left V 0 bases short and J 3 bases short, with 9 bases between. The CDR3 sequence is 14 residues long. Germline lookup yields CDR1 MNHEY and CDR2 SVGAGI. The sequencing used PBMCs, collected from a glioma patient whose treatment included an IDH1 peptide vaccine. The receptor was derived from a woman in her forties or fifties with glioma. The rearrangement links TRBV6-5 to TRBJ2-7; unclear D gene. DNA of the CDR3: TGTGCCAGCAGTTACTCCAGCCCGATCTACGAGCAGTACTTC. Encoded protein: CASSYSSPIYEQYF.